Reported below is one T cell receptor (beta chain). The record originates from a study of blood T cells in healthy people across ages. The second PCR ran about 6 to 12 cycles with a sample-barcoded 5' primer and J-beta primers. Using its own MiXCR run on the 5' RACE reads, TCRdb lists one record per CDR3 protein. The sample lists about 540,000 distinct CDR3 sequences, 24% occurring once. Germline trimming cut 4 bases from V and 10 bases from J; bases unmatched to any gene: 15. Germline V lookup: CDR1 SGHNT, CDR2 YYREEE (reference sequence). The CDR3 contains 15 residues. These same data were also listed under a study on T cells of mothers and their children.

The V call is TRBV5-4, the J call TRBJ1-2, with 8 positions matching TRBD1. The specimen was blood. The receptor's source is a boy aged 10-17 years in good health. The CDR3 spells CASSANQGAFWDYTF. In DNA, the CDR3 is TGTGCCAGCAGCGCGAATCAGGGGGCCTTTTGGGACTACACCTTC.